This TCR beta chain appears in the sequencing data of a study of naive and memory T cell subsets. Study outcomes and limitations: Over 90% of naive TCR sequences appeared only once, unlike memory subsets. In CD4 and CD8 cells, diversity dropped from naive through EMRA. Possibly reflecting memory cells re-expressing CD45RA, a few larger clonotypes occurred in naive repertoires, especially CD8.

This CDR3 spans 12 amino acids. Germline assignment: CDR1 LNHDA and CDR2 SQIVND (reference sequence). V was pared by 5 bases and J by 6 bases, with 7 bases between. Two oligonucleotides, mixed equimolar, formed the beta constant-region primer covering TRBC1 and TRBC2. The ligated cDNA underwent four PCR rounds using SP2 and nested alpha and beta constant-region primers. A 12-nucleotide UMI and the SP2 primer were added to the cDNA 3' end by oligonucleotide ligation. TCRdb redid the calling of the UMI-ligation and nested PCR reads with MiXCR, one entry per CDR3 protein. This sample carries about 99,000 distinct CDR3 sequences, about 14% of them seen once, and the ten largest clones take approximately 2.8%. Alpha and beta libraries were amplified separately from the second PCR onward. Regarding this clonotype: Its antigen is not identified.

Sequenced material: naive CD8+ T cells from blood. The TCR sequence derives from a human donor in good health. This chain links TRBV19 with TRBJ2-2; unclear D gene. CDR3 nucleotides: TGTGCCAGTAGTCATGGATCCGGGGAGCTGTTTTTT. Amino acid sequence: CASSHGSGELFF.